Listed below are T cell receptor beta chains from one sample, sequenced in a study of patients and donors after allogeneic stem cell transplantation. Each CDR3 protein gets one entry after TCRdb re-called the RT-PCR reads with MiXCR. The table includes 20,000 to 25,000 distinct CDR3 sequences, 25% to 35% detected once. Sequencing was done on a sample of blood, either unsorted or a sorted T cell fraction (not recorded which). The receptors shown here come from a human donor who was either an allogeneic HSCT recipient or a stem cell or donor lymphocyte infusion donor (not recorded which). It is not recorded whose cells these are; they may come from a transplant donor. Both conserved end residues are part of each CDR3. The order of the fields is V gene, D gene, J gene, clone size, CDR3 DNA, CDR3 protein. D genes are given only for firm matches. Clone size is shown for a subset of rows, as once, few, many or a class of expanded clone.

>TRBV4-1|TRBD1|TRBJ1-1|-
TGCGCCAGCAGCCAAATCGGACAGGCCCCTGAACGCTTCTTT
CASSQIGQAPERFF
>TRBV7-3|TRBD1|TRBJ1-2|few
TGTGCCAGCAGTTTGGGACAGGGCTATGGCTACACCTTC
CASSLGQGYGYTF
>TRBV28|-|TRBJ2-1|-
TGTGCCAGCAGTTTTAGCCTGCAGAATGAGCAGTTCTTC
CASSFSLQNEQFF
>TRBV7-2|TRBD1|TRBJ1-2|-
TGTGCCAGCAGCTTAGACGGGGACAGGATAGACGGCTACACCTTC
CASSLDGDRIDGYTF
>TRBV18|-|TRBJ1-3|-
TGTGCCAGCTCACCACTATCCGGGGGCTCTGGAAACACCATATATTTT
CASSPLSGGSGNTIYF
>TRBV7-2|TRBD1|TRBJ1-1|-
TGTGCCAGCAGCCTCACCGGACAGGGGAGCGTGTGGGACACTGAAGCTTTCTTT
CASSLTGQGSVWDTEAFF
>TRBV7-2|TRBD1|TRBJ1-2|many
TGTGCCAGCAGCTTAGGACAGGGGATCCCTTCCAACTATGGCTACACCTTC
CASSLGQGIPSNYGYTF
>TRBV20-1|-|TRBJ2-1|few
TGCAGTGCTAGTCCTGGACGACTCTTGGGCGATGAGCAGTTCTTC
CSASPGRLLGDEQFF
>TRBV24-1|-|TRBJ2-4|-
TGTGCCACCGGAGGGGGGGACAAAAACATTCAGTACTTC
CATGGGDKNIQYF
>TRBV10-3|-|TRBJ1-6|few
TGTGCCATCAGTGATTATGGATTATATAATTCACCCCTCCACTTT
CAISDYGLYNSPLHF
>TRBV6-4|TRBD2|TRBJ2-2|-
TGTGCCAGCAGTGCGGGGACTAGCGGGACCGCGAACACCGGGGAGCTGTTTTTT
CASSAGTSGTANTGELFF
>TRBV6-5|-|TRBJ1-5|few
TGTGCCAGCAGTTACTCGGGGGGAGCGAGCAATCAGCCCCAGCATTTT
CASSYSGGASNQPQHF
>TRBV29-1|TRBD1|TRBJ1-4|many
TGCAGCGCATGGACAGGGAGGGCTGAAAAACTGTTTTTT
CSAWTGRAEKLFF
>TRBV2|-|TRBJ2-2|-
TGTGCCAAACAAGGGGCGCGCACCGGGGAGCTGTTTTTT
CAKQGARTGELFF
>TRBV6-6|-|TRBJ2-7|-
TGTGCCAGCAGACCCCGACTGGCTCCCCTCTCCTACGAGCAGTACTTC
CASRPRLAPLSYEQYF